This T cell receptor beta chain was recovered during a study of blood T cell repertoires in COVID-19. Clones were sequenced by immunoSEQ multiplex PCR, and TCRdb holds only the in-frame ones, with some missing. The sample includes 75,000 to 90,000 clones, around 86% seen only once; the top ten take roughly 4.5%. Source material: peripheral blood. The clonotype comes from a man in his fifties with active or convalescent COVID-19.

The CDR3: CASSIGRGHLPNQPQHF. Here the CDR3 DNA reads TGTGCCAGTAGTATAGGGCGGGGGCACCTTCCCAATCAGCCCCAGCATTTT. The chain links TRBV19 to TRBJ1-5; a weak D match, TRBD1 (6 bases). Germline V gene lookup returns CDR1 LNHDA and CDR2 SQIVND (reference sequence). There are 17 residues in the CDR3. V dropped 1 base and J dropped 3 bases, with 16 bases sitting between them. Filled out from reference TRBV19 and TRBJ1-5, the complete variable domain reads DGGITQSPKYLFRKEGQNVTLSCEQNLNHDAMYWYRQDPGQGLRLIYYSQIVNDFQKGDIAEGYSVSREKKESFPLTVTSAQKNPTAFYLCASSIGRGHLPNQPQHFGDGTRLSIL.